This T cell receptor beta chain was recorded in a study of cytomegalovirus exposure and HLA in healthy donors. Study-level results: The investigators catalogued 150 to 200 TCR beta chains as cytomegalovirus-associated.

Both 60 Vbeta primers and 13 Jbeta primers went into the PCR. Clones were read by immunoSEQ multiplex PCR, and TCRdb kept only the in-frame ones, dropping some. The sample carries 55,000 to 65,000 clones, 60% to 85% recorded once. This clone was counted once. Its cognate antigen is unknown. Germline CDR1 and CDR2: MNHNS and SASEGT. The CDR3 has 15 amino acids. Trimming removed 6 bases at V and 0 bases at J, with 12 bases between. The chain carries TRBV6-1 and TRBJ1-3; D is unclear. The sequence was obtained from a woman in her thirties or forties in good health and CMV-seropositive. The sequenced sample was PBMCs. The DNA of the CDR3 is TGTGCCAGCAGGGAGAAGGCACCCTCTGGAAACACCATATATTTT. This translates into CASREKAPSGNTIYF.